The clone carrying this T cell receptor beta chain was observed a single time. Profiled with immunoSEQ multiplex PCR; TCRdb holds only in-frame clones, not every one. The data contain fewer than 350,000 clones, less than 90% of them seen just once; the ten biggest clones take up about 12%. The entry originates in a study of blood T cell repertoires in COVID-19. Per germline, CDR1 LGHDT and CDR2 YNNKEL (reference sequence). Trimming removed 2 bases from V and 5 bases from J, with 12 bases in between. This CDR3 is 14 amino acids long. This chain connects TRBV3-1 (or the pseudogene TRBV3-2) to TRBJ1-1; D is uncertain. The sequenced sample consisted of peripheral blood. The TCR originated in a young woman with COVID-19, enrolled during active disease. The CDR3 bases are TGTGCCAGCAGCCAAAGAGGGCTAAGGACTGAAGCTTTCTTT. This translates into CASSQRGLRTEAFF.